These 16 T cell receptor beta chains originate from one sample sequenced in a study of T-cell memory formation after mild COVID-19 (dated by TCRdb to about 2021). The library was produced with 5' RACE. Sequencing relied on an Illumina NovaSeq 6000. Starting from the raw public reads, TCRdb applied fastp trimming at Q25, assembled clones with MiXCR and retained in-frame beta chains. Records with the same CDR3 protein are collapsed into one entry carrying the most frequent genes and DNA. For this sample there are nearly 250,000 distinct CDR3 sequences; 15% appear just once. The ten biggest clones cover over 2% of the sample. Sequencing used PBMCs or a T cell subset sorted from them (not recorded which). The source of these receptors is an adult woman who had mild COVID-19 (a few samples of this study predate the infection). The sample titles of this study are shuffled in the database, so cell type and time point are left out; the donor was told from shared clones.

V is TRBV20-1 and J is TRBJ1-1; possibly TRBD1 for D (5 bases). Trimming took 5 bases from V and 1 from J, leaving 11 bases between them. The germline V gene has CDR1 DFQATT and CDR2 SNEGSKA (reference sequence). The CDR3 totals 13 residues. The CDR3 DNA reads TGCAGTGCTCCCCGGACACAGAACACTGAAGCTTTCTTT. This gives the protein CSAPRTQNTEAFF.

The genes are TRBV6-5 and TRBJ2-7; 11 bases match TRBD1. The CDR3 sequence is 14 residues long. With V trimmed by 2 bases and J by 4 bases, 1 base remained unmatched. The V gene's germline CDR1 is MNHEY and CDR2 SVGAGI. CDR3: CASSYRDRGYEQYF. As DNA, the CDR3 is TGTGCCAGCAGTTACAGGGACAGGGGGTACGAGCAGTACTTC.

The chain links TRBV7-8 to TRBJ2-7, with D uncertain. Trimming took off 5 bases at V and 0 bases at J, with 17 bases between the two ends. The germline V gene encodes CDR1 SGHVS and CDR2 FQNEAQ. This CDR3 comprises 16 residues. The CDR3 DNA follows: TGTGCCAGCAGCCACCTTCCCCTCCCCAGCTCCTACGAGCAGTACTTC. Protein: CASSHLPLPSSYEQYF. Full variable domain (missing parts from reference TRBV7-8 and TRBJ2-7): GAGVSQSPRYKVAKRGQDVALRCDPISGHVSLFWYQQALGQGPEFLTYFQNEAQLDKSGLPSDRFFAERPEGSVSTLKIQRTQQEDSAVYLCASSHLPLPSSYEQYFGPGTRLTVT.

This clonotype was observed a few times. This sequence joins TRBV6-5 and TRBJ2-2, with no clear D. The CDR3 has 15 residues. Germline loops: CDR1 MNHEY, CDR2 SVGAGI. V lost 10 bases and J lost 0, with 15 bases in between. The CDR3 loop is CAIRPTRANTGELFF. The CDR3 coding sequence is TGTGCCATTCGACCTACGCGAGCGAACACCGGGGAGCTGTTTTTT.

The CDR3 DNA is TGCGCCAGCAGCGACAGGGGGATGAACACTGAAGCTTTCTTT. Translated, it gives CASSDRGMNTEAFF. The chain combines TRBV5-1 with TRBJ1-1, with TRBD1 matching over 9 bases. Germline V gene lookup returns CDR1 SGHRS and CDR2 YFSETQ. CDR3 size: 14 residues. V was clipped by 4 bases and J by 0 bases; unmatched bases: 1.

In this sample, this clonotype turned up a few times. The V call is TRBV4-1, the J call TRBJ2-1; 7 bases match TRBD1. The V segment lost 3 bases and the J segment 7 bases; nucleotides outside the gene matches: 3. Germline CDR1 and CDR2: MGHRA and YSYEKL. The CDR3 runs 13 residues. CDR3 protein: CASSQTQGNEQFF. DNA of the CDR3: TGCGCCAGCAGCCAGACACAGGGGAATGAGCAGTTCTTC.

This clonotype was seen at least ten times. The chain joins TRBV3-1 to TRBJ1-6; weak D call: TRBD1 (6 bases). Germline CDR1 is LGHDT and CDR2 is YNNKEL (reference sequence). Trimming took off 4 bases at V and 2 bases at J, with 15 bases between the two ends. The CDR3 consists of 17 residues. The CDR3 loop reads CASSPFQGQTYNSPLHF. DNA for the CDR3: TGTGCCAGCAGCCCCTTCCAAGGACAGACCTATAATTCACCCCTCCACTTT.

There are a few counts of this clonotype. The rearrangement links TRBV12-3 or TRBV12-4 to TRBJ2-3; D gene uncertain. The CDR3 totals 12 residues. The V end was cut by 6 bases, the J end by 4 bases, with 8 bases between. This CDR3 is CASRLGPDTQYF. CDR3 nucleotide sequence: TGTGCCAGCAGACTCGGCCCAGATACGCAGTATTTT.

The V call is TRBV4-1, the J call TRBJ2-3; 8 bases match TRBD1. Per germline, CDR1 MGHRA and CDR2 YSYEKL. This CDR3 has 16 residues. With V trimmed by 3 bases and J by 6 bases, 11 bases remained unmatched. The CDR3 loop is CASSHWGQVLPDTQYF. CDR3 DNA: TGCGCCAGCAGCCACTGGGGACAGGTCCTCCCGGATACGCAGTATTTT.

In its sample, this clonotype was seen a few times. The V gene is TRBV11-2, the J gene TRBJ2-5; D not resolved. The CDR3 is 15 amino acids. Trimming removed 5 bases at V and 2 bases at J, with 15 bases between. From germline, CDR1 is SGHAT and CDR2 FQNNGV. The CDR3 here is CASSRVLVNQETQYF. The CDR3 region has the DNA TGTGCCAGCAGCCGCGTCCTGGTAAATCAAGAGACCCAGTACTTC.

This clonotype was seen more than once but under ten times. This sequence joins TRBV15 and TRBJ1-1, with a possible D match to TRBD1 (5 bases). The CDR3 covers 14 residues. Trimming shortened V by 0 bases and J by 11 bases, and 16 bases separated the two germline ends. Germline assignment: CDR1 LNHNV and CDR2 YYDKDF (reference sequence). The CDR3 sequence: CATSRDQGPEVAFF. CDR3 sequence (DNA): TGTGCCACCAGCAGAGATCAGGGTCCCGAAGTGGCTTTCTTT.

Turning to this clonotype: The junction departs from the called germline gene at one end, perhaps through a read error. The rearrangement uses TRBV6-1 and TRBJ1-5; no firm D call. Per germline, CDR1 MNHNS and CDR2 SASEGT. The CDR3 loop spans 13 amino acids. The CDR3 is CASRGYSNQHQHF. The CDR3, as DNA: TGTGCCAGCAGAGGGTATAGCAATCAGCACCAGCATTTT.

The chain uses TRBV7-2 and TRBJ2-7, with D possibly called TRBD1 or TRBD2 (5 bases each). Trimming left V 4 bases short and J 2 bases short, with 12 bases between. The CDR3 has 14 residues. Per the germline V gene, CDR1 is SGHTA and CDR2 is FQGNSA. The CDR3 region has the DNA TGTGCCAGCAGCTCCCGGGACGGGGCCTACGAGCAGTACTTC. Translated, it gives CASSSRDGAYEQYF. The full variable domain, completed using reference TRBV7-2 and TRBJ2-7, is GAGVSQSPSNKVTEKGKDVELRCDPISGHTALYWYRQSLGQGLEFLIYFQGNSAPDKSGLPSDRFSAERTGGSVSTLTIQRTQQEDSAVYLCASSSRDGAYEQYFGPGTRLTVT.

At least ten counts were recorded for this clonotype. The chain links TRBV5-1 to TRBJ2-1; D not resolved. The germline V and J ends were trimmed by 0 bases and 15 bases, with 13 bases remaining between them. CDR3 size: 12 residues. Germline V gene data show CDR1 as SGHRS and CDR2 as YFSETQ. In nucleotides, the CDR3 is TGCGCCAGCAGCTTGGCCGACCAAACTCGGTTCTTC. The encoded protein is CASSLADQTRFF.

This clonotype has only a few counts. The V call is TRBV10-3, the J call TRBJ2-7; TRBD1 matches at 10 bases. The J segment lost 2 bases and the V segment lost 4 bases, leaving 2 bases of the junction unmatched. Germline loops: CDR1 ENHRY, CDR2 SYGVKD. The CDR3 runs to 14 residues. The CDR3: CAISGGTGAYEQYF. As DNA, the CDR3 is TGTGCCATCAGTGGGGGGACAGGGGCCTACGAGCAGTACTTC.

There are a few counts of this clonotype. The CDR3 sequence: CASSYLRGDTDTQYF. The CDR3 DNA follows: TGTGCCAGCAGTTACCTGAGGGGGGACACAGATACGCAGTATTTT. The rearrangement joins TRBV6-2 or TRBV6-3 to TRBJ2-3, with D perhaps being TRBD1 or TRBD2 (6 bases each). The CDR3 has 15 amino acids. The germline V gene has CDR1 MNHEY and CDR2 SVGEGT. Trimming pared 2 bases from V and 2 bases from J, leaving 11 bases between.